This T cell receptor (beta chain) originates from a study of T cell responses to AZD1222 COVID-19 vaccine. Data came from immunoSEQ multiplex PCR; TCRdb stores just in-frame clones and leaves some out. The data contain 150,000 to 200,000 clones, less than 95% of them singletons. The J segment lost 1 base and the V segment lost 2 bases, leaving 9 bases of the junction unmatched. Germline values: CDR1 MGHDK, CDR2 SYGVNS. The CDR3 contains 18 residues. The source was peripheral blood, collected on day 0 of AZD1222 vaccination. This clonotype was sampled from an adult in good health. The rearrangement uses TRBV25-1 and TRBJ1-2; 11 bases align to TRBD1. CDR3 bases: TGTGCCAGCAGTGAAAGTGGGACAGGGGGGGCCTTTAACTATGGCTACACCTTC. Its translation: CASSESGTGGAFNYGYTF.